This T cell receptor (beta chain) was profiled in a study of CD8 T cells in ankylosing spondylitis. Study observations and caveats: A motif of under ten highly homologous TCR beta variants was seen as apparently characteristic of ankylosing spondylitis blood.

TCRdb processed the 5' RACE reads anew with MiXCR; each CDR3 protein has one entry. This table has a few hundred thousand distinct CDR3 sequences, about 20% appearing once. Details on this clonotype: The antigen remains undetermined.

The CDR3 loop spans 11 amino acids. Germline CDR1 SGHTA, CDR2 FQGNSA. V shed 5 bases and J shed 2 bases, with 4 bases lying between them. The chain joins TRBV7-2 to TRBJ2-7, with D hard to call. This clonotype was sampled from a male donor with ankylosing spondylitis. The sample comprised blood, either unsorted or a sorted T cell fraction (not recorded which). The chain's CDR3 is CASSKAYEQYF. CDR3 DNA sequence: TGTGCCAGCAGCAAAGCCTACGAGCAGTACTTC.